This T cell receptor (beta chain) was captured by sequencing in a study of blood T cell repertoires in COVID-19. About the study: Material from acute and convalescent COVID-19 was sourced from the United States, Italy and Spain. Sources were T cells, B-cell-depleted T cells, or PBMCs; the material itself was cDNA or gDNA.

Germline loops: CDR1 SGDLS, CDR2 YYNGEE. The CDR3 runs to 15 residues. Trimming removed 6 bases from V and 1 base from J, with 16 bases in between. As processed by the authors: How many nucleated cells were present was estimated from reference gene primer amplification. TCRdb keeps only in-frame clones here, not all; method: immunoSEQ multiplex PCR. The V and J calls and clone size are taken from that table; D and trimming were inferred from the DNA. This sample has over 450,000 clones, with roughly nine tenths found just once. During active infection, Seattle patients enrolled and were then monitored through disease.

This clonotype was obtained from a man aged 18 to 30 with COVID-19, enrolled during active disease. Sequencing was carried out using peripheral blood. The chain uses TRBV9 and TRBJ2-5, with D possibly matching TRBD1 (6 bases). CDR3 sequence (DNA): TGTGCCAGCAACGCCAGGGGAGCGGCCCAAGAGACCCAGTACTTC. Translation gives CASNARGAAQETQYF.